This T cell receptor (beta chain) was captured by sequencing in a study of blood T cell repertoires in COVID-19. This clone appeared a few times. Germline V gene data show CDR1 as LGHDT and CDR2 as YNNKEL (reference sequence). This CDR3 contains 13 residues. V dropped 1 base and J dropped 7 bases, with 10 bases sitting between them. Some clones are missing from TCRdb's copy, which holds only in-frame ones; the method was immunoSEQ multiplex PCR. In the table there are about 33,000 clones, 80% to 90% of which are singletons. What was sequenced was peripheral blood. The chain joins TRBV3-1 (or the pseudogene TRBV3-2) to TRBJ1-2; D gene unclear. The source of this sequence is a human donor in a cohort sampled during active COVID-19. The CDR3: CASSQVGRSGYTF. CDR3 DNA: TGTGCCAGCAGCCAAGTGGGGAGGAGTGGCTACACCTTC.